The present T cell receptor beta chain was sequenced within a study of blood T cell repertoires in COVID-19. Study details: COVID-19 samples from acute and convalescent phases originated in the United States, Italy and Spain.

This clone was seen only a few times. Here immunoSEQ multiplex PCR was the method, and the copy in TCRdb shows in-frame clones only, minus some. The sample lists under 250,000 clones, approximately 87% occurring once. The CDR3 spans 13 residues. The germline V and J ends were trimmed by 5 bases and 1 base, with 9 bases remaining between them. Germline V gives CDR1 SGHNT, CDR2 YYREEE (reference sequence). Sample: peripheral blood. This sequence was found in a woman between 65 and 79 years old with active or convalescent COVID-19. The chain carries TRBV5-4 and TRBJ2-5, with a possible D match to TRBD2 (6 bases). The CDR3 loop reads CASRGGFQETQYF. The DNA for the CDR3 is TGTGCCAGCAGGGGGGGTTTCCAAGAGACCCAGTACTTC.